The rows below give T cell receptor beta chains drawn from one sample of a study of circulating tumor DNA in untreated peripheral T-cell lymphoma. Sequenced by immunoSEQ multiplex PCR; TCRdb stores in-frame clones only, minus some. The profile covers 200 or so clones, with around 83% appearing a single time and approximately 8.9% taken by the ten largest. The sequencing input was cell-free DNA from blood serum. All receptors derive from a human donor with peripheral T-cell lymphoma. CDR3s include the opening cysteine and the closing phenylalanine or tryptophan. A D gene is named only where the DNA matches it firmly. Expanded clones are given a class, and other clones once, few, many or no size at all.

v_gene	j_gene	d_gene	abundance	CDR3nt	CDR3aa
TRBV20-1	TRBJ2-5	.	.	TGCAGTGCTAAGCTCGAGACCCAGTACTTC	CSAKLETQYF
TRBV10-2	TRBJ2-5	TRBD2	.	TGCGCCAGCAGGAACCAAGTTACTAGCGGGCCCGCAGTGGAGACCCAGTACTTC	CASRNQVTSGPAVETQYF
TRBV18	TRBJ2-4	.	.	TGTGCCAGCTCACCTCTCGAGTTGGCAGGGGGGAGGGACATTCAGTACTTC	CASSPLELAGGRDIQYF
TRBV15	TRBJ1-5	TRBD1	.	TGTGCCACCAGCAGAGATGGGGGCAGGGGGAATCAGCCCCAGCATTTT	CATSRDGGRGNQPQHF
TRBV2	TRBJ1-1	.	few	TGTGCCAGCAGAGCGGGCGATTGGACACTGTCGACTGAAGCTTTCTTT	CASRAGDWTLSTEAFF
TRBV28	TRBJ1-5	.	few	TGTGCCAGCAGTCCTCTAGGCCGGGACAGCAATCAGCCCCAGCATTTT	CASSPLGRDSNQPQHF
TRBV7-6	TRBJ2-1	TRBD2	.	TGTGCCAGCAGCTCATTAGCGGGAGTCAATGAGCAGTTCTTC	CASSSLAGVNEQFF
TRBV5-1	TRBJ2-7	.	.	TGCGCCAGCAGCTTCTCCGGCGGGTCCTACGAGCAGTACTTC	CASSFSGGSYEQYF
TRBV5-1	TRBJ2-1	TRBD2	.	TGCGCCAGCAGCTCTGGGACTAGCGGGTCTAGCGGTGAGCAGTTCTTC	CASSSGTSGSSGEQFF
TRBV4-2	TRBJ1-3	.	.	TGTGCCAGCAGCATCCAGCGGAACAGGCTGACTACCTTCTCTGGAAACACCATATATTTT	CASSIQRNRLTTFSGNTIYF
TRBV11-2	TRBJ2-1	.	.	TGTGCCAGCAGAAACTTCCGGGACCATGAGCAGTTCTTC	CASRNFRDHEQFF
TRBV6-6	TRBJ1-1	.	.	TGTGCCAGCAGTTACATGGGGGCCGAAGCTTTCTTT	CASSYMGAEAFF
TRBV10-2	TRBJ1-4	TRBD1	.	TGCGCCAGCAGTGACTCTGGGACAGGGAAAGGGGGAAAACTGTTTTTT	CASSDSGTGKGGKLFF
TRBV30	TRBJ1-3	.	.	TGTGCCTGGAGTGGAGGGGACGTCCACTCTGGAAACACCATATATTTT	CAWSGGDVHSGNTIYF
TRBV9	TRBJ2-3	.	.	TGTGCCAGCAGCGTAGTAGCTCAGGATACGCAGTATTTT	CASSVVAQDTQYF
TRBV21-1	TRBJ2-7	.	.	TGTGCCAGGAGCCCGGGACAGTCCTACGAGCAGTACTTC	CARSPGQSYEQYF
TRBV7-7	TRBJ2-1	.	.	TGTGCCAGCAGCCCAGTCGAGGGTCATGAGCAGTTCTTC	CASSPVEGHEQFF
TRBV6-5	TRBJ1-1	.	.	TGTGCCAGCAGTTACAGGACGGTGGGGATGAACACTGAAGCTTTCTTT	CASSYRTVGMNTEAFF
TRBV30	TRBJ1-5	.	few	TGTGCCTGGGGACCTAGTCCGGGTAGCAATCAGCCCCAGCATTTT	CAWGPSPGSNQPQHF